This T cell receptor beta chain was obtained from a study of early T cells in non-severe SARS-CoV-2 infection. With 4 bases removed from V and 3 bases from J, the gap between germline ends came to 8 bases. The germline V gene has CDR1 SGHRS and CDR2 YFSETQ. The CDR3 covers 14 residues. In TCRdb, the 5' RACE reads were re-called with MiXCR into one record per CDR3 protein. The sample shows tens of thousands of distinct CDR3 sequences, 10% of them seen only once. This clonotype showed up many times. This clonotype was sampled from an adult who was a healthcare worker with PCR-confirmed SARS-CoV-2 infection or an uninfected control (not recorded which). The chain joins TRBV5-1 to TRBJ1-6, with D possibly TRBD1 on 6 matching bases. Sequencing was performed on whole blood, taken at baseline. CDR3 protein: CASSLTGYNSPLHF. CDR3 DNA sequence: TGCGCCAGCAGCCTGACAGGCTATAATTCACCCCTCCACTTT.